This entry concerns a single T cell receptor (beta chain). This CDR3 spans 12 amino acids. Germline CDR1 and CDR2: SGHKS and YYEKEE (reference sequence). Trimming took off 0 bases at V and 5 bases at J, with 5 bases between the two ends. The data were produced by immunoSEQ multiplex PCR, yet TCRdb's version contains in-frame clones alone and is incomplete. Of 380,000 or so clones in the sample, roughly 80% were seen once. The data originate from a study of blood T cell repertoires in COVID-19. The TCR originated in a human donor with acute or convalescent COVID-19. The donor label of this sample is uncertain. The chain joins TRBV5-5 to TRBJ1-2; D is undetermined. Sequencing was performed on peripheral blood. This CDR3 reads CASSLVEYGYTF. Here the CDR3 DNA reads TGTGCCAGCAGCTTGGTAGAATATGGCTACACCTTC.